A single sample is the source of the 29 T cell receptor beta chains below, sequenced in a study of T cell repertoires in cytomegalovirus infection. A single record per CDR3 protein comes from TCRdb applying MiXCR to the reads. Here the sample spans approximately 500,000 distinct CDR3 sequences, around 11% being singletons. Input material: PBMCs. These receptors came from a human donor in good health (CMV status not recorded). Some clones in this sample may be carry-over from other donors' samples.

This clonotype has a count of ten or more. This chain connects TRBV7-8 to TRBJ2-3; no clear D. This CDR3 is 14 amino acids long. The V end lost 0 bases, the J end lost 4 bases, and 8 bases lay between the germline ends. Germline CDR1 and CDR2: SGHVS and FQNEAQ. CDR3 in amino acids: CASSLAGRPDTQYF. CDR3 DNA sequence: TGTGCCAGCAGCTTAGCCGGGCGCCCAGATACGCAGTATTTT.

This clonotype was seen a handful of times. The DNA for the CDR3 is TGTGCCTGGAGTTACACAGGGCTGGGAGCTTTCTTT. Translation gives CAWSYTGLGAFF. The rearrangement joins TRBV30 to TRBJ1-1; the D gene is possibly TRBD1 (6 bases). Trimming left V 2 bases short and J 10 bases short, with 14 bases between. The CDR3 covers 12 residues. CDR1 is GTSNPN, CDR2 SVGIG, per germline (reference sequence).

This clonotype was seen at least ten times. This rearrangement joins TRBV18 to TRBJ1-3, with a tentative D call TRBD1 (5 bases). Germline V gene sequence: CDR1 KGHSH, CDR2 LQKENI. Trimming removed 0 bases at V and 4 bases at J, with 19 bases between. CDR3 length equals 18 residues. The CDR3 is CASSPPNAGTLDGNTIYF. CDR3 coding DNA: TGTGCCAGCTCACCACCCAACGCCGGGACCCTGGACGGAAACACCATATATTTT.

The rearrangement links TRBV6-2 or TRBV6-3 to TRBJ2-7; 9 bases map to TRBD1. J was trimmed by 6 bases and V by 8 bases; bases with no gene match: 8. CDR1 MNHEY and CDR2 SVGEGT come from the germline V gene. The CDR3 extends over 13 amino acids. The CDR3 DNA follows: TGTGCCAGCCTGGACGGGACAGGGAGCGAGCAGTACTTC. Translating gives CASLDGTGSEQYF.

J is TRBJ1-4 and V is TRBV5-5, with D unclear. CDR3 size: 17 residues. Trimming pared 2 bases from V and 1 base from J, leaving 15 bases between. CDR1 and CDR2 (germline): SGHKS, YYEKEE (reference sequence). This CDR3 is CASSLGSSTRTNEKLFF. In nucleotides, the CDR3 is TGTGCCAGCAGCTTAGGATCGTCGACCCGAACTAATGAAAAACTGTTTTTT.

This clonotype was detected a few times. The chain couples TRBV20-1 to TRBJ2-5, with 8 positions matching TRBD2. This CDR3 has 15 residues. V dropped 6 bases and J dropped 4; count of bases not matched to a gene: 13. The V gene's germline CDR1 is DFQATT and CDR2 SNEGSKA (reference sequence). CDR3 sequence: CSAERGLGNLETQYF. The DNA for the CDR3 is TGCAGTGCGGAGCGGGGGCTAGGAAATTTAGAGACCCAGTACTTC.

This clonotype was counted at least ten times. The chain has TRBV12-5 and TRBJ1-1; D may be TRBD1 (5 bases). Trimming shortened V by 9 bases and J by 9 bases, and 14 bases separated the two germline ends. This CDR3 spans 11 amino acids. Germline loops: CDR1 LGHNT, CDR2 FRNRAP. The CDR3 DNA sequence: TGTGCTAGCGGGGGTACTTGGCAAGCTTTCTTT. It yields the protein CASGGTWQAFF.

This clonotype was observed at least ten times. CDR3 protein: CASSTTFGGVNTGELFF. CDR3 nucleotides: TGTGCCAGCAGCACCACCTTTGGGGGGGTAAACACCGGGGAGCTGTTTTTT. J is TRBJ2-2 and V is TRBV11-2; 7 nucleotides align to TRBD2. Germline V CDR1 and CDR2: SGHAT, FQNNGV. J gave up 2 bases and V 5 bases, and 11 bases lay outside the gene matches. The CDR3 runs 17 residues.

This clonotype was recorded at least ten times. The gene calls are TRBV7-2 and TRBJ2-7; no clear D gene. The V gene's germline CDR1 is SGHTA and CDR2 FQGNSA. There are 12 residues in the CDR3. Between the trimmed V and J ends, which lost 2 bases and 5 bases, there was a span of 7 bases. CDR3 DNA: TGTGCCAGCAGCTTAAAAGGCGACGAGCAGTACTTC. Translation gives CASSLKGDEQYF.

This clonotype was detected ten times or more. The V and J genes are TRBV28 and TRBJ1-2; the match to TRBD1 covers 8 bases. The CDR3 runs to 15 residues. Germline trimming cut 4 bases from V and 5 bases from J; bases unmatched to any gene: 9. Germline V gives CDR1 MDHEN, CDR2 SYDVKM. This CDR3 reads CASSSLQGAWYGYTF. CDR3 sequence (DNA): TGTGCCAGCAGTTCCCTGCAGGGGGCTTGGTATGGCTACACCTTC.

This sequence joins TRBV29-1 and TRBJ2-3; the D is unclear. The CDR3 is made up of 12 amino acids. CDR1 is SQVTM and CDR2 is ANQGSEA in the germline V gene. V lost 4 bases and J 4 bases, leaving 9 bases between the germline ends. This chain's CDR3 is CSVVNGADTQYF. CDR3 nucleotides: TGCAGCGTTGTAAACGGAGCAGATACGCAGTATTTT.

J is TRBJ2-2 and V is TRBV10-3, with TRBD2 identical over 7 bases. Germline-derived CDR1 and CDR2 are ENHRY and SYGVKD. This CDR3 region has 16 residues. The V gene end was trimmed by 4 bases and the J gene end by 2 bases; junction bases not matched to a gene: 7. CDR3 sequence (DNA): TGTGCCATCAGTGTCCGTGGGGGGGGTAACACCGGGGAGCTGTTTTTT. It is translated as CAISVRGGGNTGELFF.

There are many counts of this clonotype. V and J are TRBV20-1 and TRBJ2-1; D perhaps matches TRBD1 (7 bases). The CDR3 loop spans 16 amino acids. The germline V gene has CDR1 DFQATT and CDR2 SNEGSKA (reference sequence). The V gene lost 0 bases and the J gene lost 8 bases, with 20 bases spanning the gap. The CDR3: CSARDQGGLTIYEQFF. The CDR3, as DNA: TGCAGTGCTAGAGATCAGGGGGGTTTGACTATCTATGAGCAGTTCTTC.

This clonotype has at least ten counts. The genes are TRBV5-1 and TRBJ2-5; tentative D call: TRBD1 (6 bases). CDR1 is SGHRS and CDR2 is YFSETQ in the germline V gene. This CDR3 comprises 13 residues. V was shortened by 4 bases and J by 5 bases, with 12 bases between the two germline ends. The CDR3 DNA sequence: TGCGCCAGCAGCCGCGGACAGTCCGAGACCCAGTACTTC. Protein product: CASSRGQSETQYF.

The rearrangement joins TRBV20-1 to TRBJ1-1, with 7 bases matching TRBD1. The V and J ends lost 6 bases and 3 bases, in that order; junction bases with no gene match: 4. This CDR3 region has 12 residues. CDR1 DFQATT and CDR2 SNEGSKA come from the germline V gene (reference sequence). The chain's CDR3 is CSADRADTEAFF. CDR3 coding DNA: TGCAGTGCCGACAGGGCAGACACTGAAGCTTTCTTT.

This clonotype showed up many times. The rearrangement uses TRBV7-3 and TRBJ2-1, with 7 bases lining up with TRBD2. After removal of 4 bases from V and 7 bases from J, the junction contained 4 bases not matched to a gene. The CDR3 is 13 amino acids. The V gene's germline CDR1 is SGHTA and CDR2 FQGTGA. In nucleotides, the CDR3 is TGTGCCAGCAGCTCAACCGGGGGGAATGAGCAGTTCTTC. It is translated as CASSSTGGNEQFF.

Many counts were recorded for this clonotype. The chain combines TRBV7-2 with TRBJ2-3; D is perhaps TRBD2 (5 bases). Germline V gene sequence: CDR1 SGHTA, CDR2 FQGNSA. The V and J ends lost 1 base and 10 bases respectively, with 9 bases between them. The CDR3 contains 12 residues. The CDR3 reads CASSLERAAQYF. In nucleotides, the CDR3 is TGTGCCAGCAGCTTAGAGAGGGCTGCGCAGTATTTT.

This clonotype was detected many times. This chain links TRBV20-1 with TRBJ2-7; weak D call: TRBD1 (5 bases). This CDR3 contains 16 residues. In germline, CDR1 is DFQATT, CDR2 SNEGSKA (reference sequence). Deletions cut 1 base from V and 0 bases from J, with 16 bases between. The CDR3 spells CSARGSAGRSSYEQYF. CDR3 coding DNA: TGCAGTGCTAGAGGGTCGGCAGGGCGAAGCTCCTACGAGCAGTACTTC.

This clonotype turned up a few times. The chain joins TRBV18 to TRBJ2-7; possibly TRBD1 or TRBD2 for D (5 bases each). Germline values: CDR1 KGHSH, CDR2 LQKENI. The CDR3 sequence is 14 residues long. Trimming removed 2 bases at V and 5 bases at J, with 13 bases between. CDR3 sequence: CASSPISQGDEQYF. The CDR3 DNA is TGTGCCAGCTCACCAATCAGCCAGGGAGACGAGCAGTACTTC.

This clonotype was recorded at least ten times. V gene TRBV28 combines with J gene TRBJ2-3; 9 positions agree with TRBD2. Germline CDR1 MDHEN, CDR2 SYDVKM. J gave up 5 bases and V 4 bases, and 7 bases lay outside the gene matches. This CDR3 is built from 15 residues. The CDR3 sequence is CASSSAGGPVDTQYF. The DNA of the CDR3 is TGTGCCAGCAGTTCCGCGGGAGGGCCCGTAGATACGCAGTATTTT.

At least ten counts were recorded for this clonotype. V usage is TRBV7-9 and J usage is TRBJ2-2; no clear D. Germline CDR1 and CDR2: SEHNR and FQNEAQ (reference sequence). V lost 6 bases to trimming and J lost 0 bases, with 8 bases between them. This CDR3 comprises 14 residues. The CDR3 is CASRAASNTGELFF. In nucleotides, the CDR3 is TGTGCCAGCAGGGCGGCGTCGAACACCGGGGAGCTGTTTTTT.

The sample holds many counts of this clonotype. The chain links TRBV28 to TRBJ2-3, with D perhaps TRBD1 (5 bases). The V and J ends lost 1 base and 3 bases respectively, with 8 bases between them. Looked up from germline, CDR1 is MDHEN and CDR2 is SYDVKM. This CDR3 spans 14 amino acids. In DNA form, the CDR3 reads TGTGCCAGCAGTTTATTGGGGCGGACAGATACGCAGTATTTT. Translation: CASSLLGRTDTQYF.

This clonotype was detected ten times or more. This sequence joins TRBV19 and TRBJ2-7; no clear D gene. Trimming took off 4 bases at V and 0 bases at J, with 10 bases between the two ends. CDR3 length: 14 amino acids. Germline loops: CDR1 LNHDA, CDR2 SQIVND (reference sequence). CDR3 region: CASSNVGSSYEQYF. For the CDR3, the DNA is TGTGCCAGTAGTAACGTCGGAAGCTCCTACGAGCAGTACTTC.

This clonotype was observed many times. J is TRBJ1-5 and V is TRBV7-8; 10 bases match TRBD1. Germline V lookup: CDR1 SGHVS, CDR2 FQNEAQ. Germline trimming cut 5 bases from V and 5 bases from J; bases unmatched to any gene: 6. This CDR3 has 15 amino acids. The CDR3 region has the DNA TGTGCCAGCAGCGTGTTTGGGACAGGGGATCAGCCCCAGCATTTT. Residues: CASSVFGTGDQPQHF.

In its sample, this clonotype was seen many times. The chain couples TRBV7-6 to TRBJ2-2, with a weak D call TRBD2 (6 bases). CDR1 is SGHVS, CDR2 FNYEAQ, per germline. Trimming removed 5 bases from V and 3 bases from J, with 19 bases in between. CDR3 length: 17 residues. In nucleotides, the CDR3 is TGTGCCAGCAGCCCCCTCCGAGGCGGGGAGTACACCGGGGAGCTGTTTTTT. As protein: CASSPLRGGEYTGELFF.

This clonotype was counted many times. The V gene is TRBV7-6, the J gene TRBJ1-1; D is perhaps TRBD1 (6 bases). CDR1 is SGHVS, CDR2 FNYEAQ, per germline. The CDR3 has 15 amino acids. Trimming shortened V by 1 base and J by 2 bases, and 11 bases separated the two germline ends. DNA for the CDR3: TGTGCCAGCAGCTTAGGGGGGGCAGGAAACACTGAAGCTTTCTTT. Amino acid sequence: CASSLGGAGNTEAFF.

The rearrangement uses TRBV29-1 and TRBJ2-2; D possibly uses TRBD1 or TRBD2 (5 bases each). CDR1 is SQVTM, CDR2 ANQGSEA, per germline. Trimming cost V 5 bases and J 1 base, with 11 bases left between them. The CDR3 is made up of 14 amino acids. This CDR3 reads CSVWDRLNTGELFF. The DNA for the CDR3 is TGCAGCGTTTGGGACCGCCTGAACACCGGGGAGCTGTTTTTT.

This clonotype was seen at least ten times. V usage is TRBV29-1 and J usage is TRBJ2-1, with 7 bases aligning to TRBD1. In germline, CDR1 is SQVTM, CDR2 ANQGSEA. After removal of 4 bases from V and 6 bases from J, the junction contained 6 bases not matched to a gene. The CDR3 has 13 amino acids. The CDR3 here is CSVAWTGGNEQFF. CDR3 coding DNA: TGCAGCGTTGCCTGGACAGGTGGCAATGAGCAGTTCTTC.

There are many counts of this clonotype. The V gene is TRBV5-1, the J gene TRBJ2-3, with 8 nucleotides matching TRBD2. Per the germline V gene, CDR1 is SGHRS and CDR2 is YFSETQ. This CDR3 has 14 residues. J was trimmed by 4 bases and V by 3 bases; bases with no gene match: 4. CDR3 residues: CASSSGGPSDTQYF. As DNA, the CDR3 is TGCGCCAGCAGCTCGGGAGGGCCGTCAGATACGCAGTATTTT.